This TCR beta chain emerged from a study of cytomegalovirus exposure and HLA in healthy donors (dated by TCRdb to about 2017). Looking at the study overall: In an earlier analysis of 587 of the donors, 250 to 300 Gb of sequence data and just under 120 million unique TCR beta sequences from roughly 190 million T cells were reported. An early release that covered 500 to 800 HLA-typed donors contained 250 to 350 gigabases of sequencing data and tens of millions of unique TCR sequences. Of the roughly 410 genotyped donors, less than 90% were placed in the genetic ancestry cluster associated with self-reported Caucasian donors. The study aimed to test whether signatures of past pathogen exposure could be identified by cataloging public T cell receptors. The study profiled the T cell repertoires of around 700 subjects by immunosequencing and related them to cytomegalovirus serostatus. A separate validation cohort of roughly 130 different subjects was used in addition to the roughly 720-subject first cohort. To predict cytomegalovirus infection status, the study brought together high-throughput TCR immunosequencing, statistical association of individual TCRs with disease status, and machine learning. In a later analysis, previously published TCR beta repertoires from 670 or so donors were re-analyzed and high-resolution HLA genotyping was added so that TCR occurrence patterns could be studied. Rather than drawing on any new phenotypic data, the later analysis identified candidate immune exposures from TCR beta sequences and the way those sequences occurred across donors. In an earlier analysis of several hundred of the donors, high-throughput TCR beta sequencing was used to judge whether each TCR beta V gene segment behaved as functional or pseudogenic. Donor age, sex, ethnicity and CMV serostatus were compiled together with the repertoire data. Genome-wide SNP genotypes for about 65% of the 666 donors were used in a later genetic analysis, which treated that subset as a discovery cohort. All discovery cohort repertoires had been generated on a single sequencing platform. HLA typing covered class I and class II loci at four-digit resolution. Typing coverage varied by locus: roughly 629-640 donors for A, B, C, DRB1 and DQB1; roughly 560 for DQA1; about 600 for DPA1; around 450 for DPB1. Four to six DR-DQ haplotypes were handled as single units for association and clustering, since linkage in the cohort was strong. Across 300 to 400 genotyped donors of the cohort, an average of about 200,000 unique TCR beta nucleotide sequences per donor were sequenced, and roughly 20% of those sequences were non-productive.

What the work shows at the level of the full study, not this receptor alone: In vitro tests confirmed that a few of the cytomegalovirus-associated TCR beta chains recognize cytomegalovirus antigens. Broadly in line with IMGT annotations, most TCR beta V segments showed up in productive rearrangements about 90% or about 30% of the time in an earlier analysis of several hundred of the donors. Presence/absence analyses assumed roughly uniform sequencing depth across donors, an assumption that may not hold. Because counts were too low, about 17 rarely observed V segments, including chromosome 9 orphons, were excluded from the earlier analysis of roughly 580 of the donors. Several of the top co-occurrence clusters appeared to be linked to parvovirus B19, influenza, CMV and Epstein-Barr virus, according to a later analysis. A later analysis found that HLA-associated TCR beta chains were more clonally expanded and had lower generation probabilities than equally common non-associated chains. In a later analysis, TCR association rates were found to vary across HLA loci, with the most associated TCRs seen for DRB1 alleles and the fewest for HLA-C alleles. In a later analysis, most CMV-associated TCR beta chains were found to appear HLA-restricted, with HLA associations seemingly driven largely by CMV exposure. The classifier was reported to diagnose cytomegalovirus status with high specificity and sensitivity in both the original and validation cohorts. This cohort had only TCR beta chains sequenced, and the lack of alpha or paired-chain data limited which features could be detected. Immune exposure information for the cohort was limited to CMV serostatus. A later genetic analysis reported fewer N-insertions in productive TCRs among donors in an Asian-associated ancestry cluster than the approximately 700-donor mean. In a later analysis, 16,951 TCR beta sequences were associated with specific HLA alleles at a false discovery rate of 0.05. In a later genetic analysis, a missense DCLRE1C variant was associated with V-gene and J-gene trimming of TCR beta chains, and the association was replicated in an independent cohort. Correlated functional status among segregating V segments might reflect linkage disequilibrium, but an unknown experimental factor could not be ruled out. A further reported finding was that TCR beta sequences accurately predicted the HLA-A and HLA-B alleles for most subjects in the first cohort. Because some donors lacked HLA typing at each locus, the association tests relied only on the typed subset. The study gave a list of 150 to 200 TCR beta chains associated with cytomegalovirus. While some public TCRs were present in many individuals, most TCR sequences turned up only very rarely across donors. The sequencing pipeline was judged likely to have produced a cluster of highly shared sequence variants as a technical artifact. Some IMGT-functional V segments, including TRBV6-2 and TRBV6-3, could not be distinguished by the 87-base-pair reads and were therefore excluded. Strong co-occurrence of HLA alleles, especially DR and DQ, made assigning TCR associations to individual alleles difficult. The authors suggested that the approach could potentially be generalized to other disease states and immunological phenotypes.

Library creation used the immunoSEQ multiplex PCR assay. For the multiplex PCR, a mixture combining 60 forward primers for TCR Vbeta segments and 13 reverse primers for TCR Jbeta segments was used. Amplification of the CDR3 region of rearranged TCR beta genes was performed with a multiplex PCR assay on genomic DNA. The amplified TCR beta libraries were sequenced on the Illumina HiSeq System as 87-base-pair reads. Regarding the original processing steps: In a later analysis, 77 million or so unique TCR beta chains were counted across the approximately 640 repertoires, and around 11 million of these chains were shared by at least two donors. Raw reads were error-corrected and collapsed into unique sequences with a nearest-neighbor algorithm that merged closely related sequences to remove PCR and sequencing errors. Alignment of CDR3 sequences to IMGT reference sequences was used to assign V, D and J gene segments. Each retained sequence needed at least a six-nucleotide match to both a V gene segment and a J gene segment. Rearrangements were called productive when the CDR3 lacked stop codons and stayed in frame with V and J; all others were non-productive. Following IMGT convention, CDR3 was defined as the stretch from the second conserved V-encoded cysteine to the conserved J-encoded phenylalanine. In an earlier analysis of approximately 590 of the donors, sequences lacking an unambiguous match to a single V gene segment were excluded. In an earlier analysis of some 590 of the donors, a V segment was called functional when productive rearrangements were above 56.7%, and segregating when the standard deviation between donors exceeded 5%. A statistical classification framework was built for diagnosing cytomegalovirus status from the catalog of TCR beta chain sequences. In a later analysis, TCR nucleotide sequences were compared against IMGT/GENE-DB human TR gene sequences so that V and J genes could be assigned. In a later analysis, CDR3 sequences and most-parsimonious VDJ recombination scenarios were assigned using the TCRdist pipeline. In a later analysis, each TCR beta chain was defined by its CDR3 amino acid sequence together with its V-gene family, and reads lacking a unique V-gene family were excluded. A later analysis removed 592 highly shared, low-generation-probability nucleotide sequences to deal with suspected cross-contamination and a sequencing artifact. In a later analysis, a clonal expansion index for each public chain was calculated from normalized within-repertoire ranks of inferred template counts. In a later analysis, generation probabilities were computed with a VDJ recombination model fitted to out-of-frame rearrangements, and the resulting probabilities were checked against IGoR. Hypergeometric tests were used in a later analysis to score TCR-TCR, TCR-HLA and TCR-CMV co-occurrence, with a repertoire-size bias correction applied to the TCR pairs. False discovery rates were estimated in a later analysis by permuting HLA or CMV assignments 20 times. In a later analysis, co-occurring TCRs were grouped using DBSCAN, with TCRdist sequence similarity added in when clustering inside HLA-allele-positive subsets. Co-occurrence clustering excluded repertoires with fewer than 30,000 or more than 120,000 public chains, plus five with anomalous nucleotide sharing. As stored in TCRdb, this immuneACCESS dataset retains in-frame rearrangements with V and J assigned. A fraction of the clones does not appear; measured against another copy, unresolved V genes explain less than half of the discrepancy, and the remainder lacks a known reason. D and trimming were read from the DNA, whereas the V and J calls and clone size are those reported in that table. The sample table shows around 250,000 clones, and about 80% are seen once. The ten largest make up about 7.3% of the sample.

About this clone itself: Its antigen remains unidentified. Per-base qualities were not stored, and no clone one base away is much larger.

The CDR3 contains 12 residues, cysteine and phenylalanine counted. Only the CDR3 portion is preserved as DNA: 36 bases, with reading frame beginning at the first base. The germline V gene gives CDR1 as MDHEN and CDR2 as SYDVKM. Trimming at the junction amounts to 8 bases on V and 3 bases on J, and the germline ends lie 10 bases apart. In total, roughly 670 healthy bone marrow donors made up the cohort. All cohort members were sampled while nominally healthy, although unrecorded immune exposures were likely present. The donor was CMV seropositive and belonged to the group of over 250 seropositive cohort members. Every donor gave a peripheral blood sample, and the peripheral blood mononuclear cells from that sample were used for TCR beta sequencing. Genomic DNA extraction from the blood cell samples was performed with the Qiagen DNeasy Blood Extraction Kit.

The rearranged chain carries TRBV28 and TRBJ1-1; perhaps TRBD1 is the D gene, with 5 bases matching. Source material: PBMCs. This TCR derives from a woman aged 55-75 years in good health and CMV-seropositive. The CDR3 in this case is CASLDMDTEAFF. Read as DNA, the sequence is TGTGCCAGCTTGGACATGGACACTGAAGCTTTCTTT.